These 12 T cell receptor beta chains share one sample of origin, sequenced in a study of T cells after yellow fever vaccination. TCRdb redid the calling of the 5' RACE reads with MiXCR, one entry per CDR3 protein. The sample holds 68,000 or so distinct CDR3 sequences, approximately 7% seen once. The input for sequencing was CD8+ T cells sorted from PBMCs, taken more than 35 days after the first yellow fever vaccination. These receptors were obtained from a man between 18 and 35 years old who received the YFV17D yellow fever vaccine.

There are many counts of this clonotype. J is TRBJ2-5 and V is TRBV7-9; 11 bases agree with TRBD2. The CDR3 runs 17 residues. CDR1 is SEHNR, CDR2 FQNEAQ, per germline (reference sequence). Losses at the gene ends were 4 bases for V and 1 base for J; bases not matched to a gene: 8. The CDR3 loop reads CASSYPTSGGTQETQYF. The CDR3 DNA follows: TGTGCCAGCAGCTACCCCACTAGCGGGGGAACCCAAGAGACCCAGTACTTC.

The genes are TRBV13 and TRBJ2-7, with D unclear. The germline CDR1 and CDR2 sequences are PRHDT and FYEKMQ (reference sequence). The CDR3 has 14 amino acids. V dropped 5 bases and J dropped 3 bases, with 14 bases sitting between them. CDR3 sequence (DNA): TGTGCCAGCAGCCCCTCGCCCCTGGACTACGAGCAGTACTTC. Its translation is CASSPSPLDYEQYF.

This clonotype was seen at least ten times. CDR3 sequence reads: CASSLLAGGGSYNEQFF. The CDR3 coding sequence is TGTGCCAGCAGCTTACTAGCGGGGGGCGGGTCCTACAATGAGCAGTTCTTC. The chain combines TRBV7-3 with TRBJ2-1; 11 bases align to TRBD2. The CDR3 consists of 17 residues. Germline CDR1 and CDR2: SGHTA and FQGTGA. V was pared by 2 bases and J by 1 base, with 4 bases of the junction left unmatched.

This clonotype has ten or more counts. The V and J genes are TRBV10-3 and TRBJ2-5; D tentatively fits TRBD1 or TRBD2 (5 bases each). Germline V gene lookup returns CDR1 ENHRY and CDR2 SYGVKD. The CDR3 is 14 residues long. V was cut by 6 bases and J by 5 bases, with 16 bases left in between. CDR3 residues: CAIRGTGPGETQYF. The CDR3 bases are TGTGCCATCAGAGGAACAGGTCCGGGGGAGACCCAGTACTTC.

This clonotype has ten or more counts. This chain connects TRBV24-1 to TRBJ2-3, with D perhaps TRBD1 or TRBD2 (5 bases each). The CDR3 has 16 residues. V shed 5 bases and J shed 2 bases, with 16 bases lying between them. Per germline, CDR1 KGHDR and CDR2 SFDVKD. The CDR3 nucleotides read TGTGCCACCAGTGGAGGTCGGGGACCGACCACAGATACGCAGTATTTT. Protein sequence: CATSGGRGPTTDTQYF.

This clonotype was counted only a few times. Here the CDR3 reads CASSQDIQGYEQYF. The CDR3, as DNA: TGCGCCAGCAGCCAAGACATACAGGGGTACGAGCAGTACTTC. This chain joins TRBV4-1 and TRBJ2-7; 7 bases line up with TRBD1. CDR1 MGHRA and CDR2 YSYEKL come from the germline V gene. The V gene end was trimmed by 0 bases and the J gene end by 4 bases; junction bases not matched to a gene: 3. This CDR3 is 14 amino acids long.

Ten or more counts support this clonotype. The rearrangement uses TRBV12-3 or TRBV12-4 and TRBJ2-1, with 8 bases aligning to TRBD2. The V gene end was trimmed by 6 bases and the J gene end by 3 bases; junction bases not matched to a gene: 7. This CDR3 is built from 15 residues. This chain's CDR3 is CASRGRGVLYNEQFF. The CDR3 region has the DNA TGTGCCAGCAGGGGGCGGGGGGTCCTCTACAATGAGCAGTTCTTC.

This clonotype came up a few times. The genes are TRBV7-6 and TRBJ2-1; D ambiguous. In germline, CDR1 is SGHVS, CDR2 FNYEAQ. Trimming cost V 1 base and J 4 bases, with 14 bases left between them. This CDR3 region has 16 residues. The CDR3 region has the DNA TGTGCCAGCAGCTTAGGGATCGTCTGGGAATACAATGAGCAGTTCTTC. Translating gives CASSLGIVWEYNEQFF.

This clonotype was found many times. This CDR3 reads CASSPRQGRDGYTF. The CDR3 bases are TGCGCCAGCAGTCCCCGACAGGGGAGAGATGGCTACACCTTC. The chain combines TRBV10-2 with TRBJ1-2, with 8 bases aligning to TRBD1. This CDR3 region has 14 residues. The ends lost 5 bases at V and 6 bases at J; junction bases unmatched: 8. Germline CDR1 WSHSY, CDR2 SAAADI.

In this sample, this clonotype turned up many times. The chain couples TRBV4-1 to TRBJ2-5; 10 bases align to TRBD1. This CDR3 region has 15 residues. Trimming at V came to 4 bases and at J to 5 bases, leaving 7 bases not matched to a gene. The germline gives CDR1 MGHRA, CDR2 YSYEKL. The CDR3 spells CASSLRDRGRETQYF. CDR3 bases: TGCGCCAGCAGCCTCCGGGACAGGGGTCGGGAGACCCAGTACTTC.

This clonotype was picked up many times. The chain employs TRBV5-1 and TRBJ2-7, with unresolved D. Trimming took 1 base from V and 6 from J, leaving 11 bases between them. This CDR3 spans 13 amino acids. Germline values: CDR1 SGHRS, CDR2 YFSETQ. The CDR3 nucleotides are TGCGCCAGCAGCTTGAGGTCGTCTCCCGAGCAGTACTTC. This encodes CASSLRSSPEQYF. The variable domain in full, with the rest retrieved from reference TRBV5-1 and TRBJ2-7, is KAGVTQTPRYLIKTRGQQVTLSCSPISGHRSVSWYQQTPGQGLQFLFEYFSETQRNKGNFPGRFSGRQFSNSRSEMNVSTLELGDSALYLCASSLRSSPEQYFGPGTRLTVT.

This clonotype was observed at least ten times. The CDR3 sequence is CASSHRATGHQETQYF. CDR3 bases: TGCGCCAGCAGCCACCGCGCGACAGGGCATCAAGAGACCCAGTACTTC. V and J are TRBV4-3 and TRBJ2-5, with 7 bases aligning to TRBD1. The ends lost 3 bases at V and 2 bases at J; junction bases unmatched: 9. Germline CDR1 reads LGHNA; CDR2 reads YSLEER. The CDR3 consists of 16 residues.